This record covers a single TCR beta chain. The antigen is unknown. The CDR3 totals 11 residues. V lost 3 bases and J 12 bases, leaving 9 bases between the germline ends. TCRdb processed the RT-PCR reads anew with MiXCR; each CDR3 protein has one entry. The table shows about 520,000 distinct CDR3 sequences, with 6.5% to 8% occurring only once. This specimen belongs to a study of response to subunit inactivated influenza vaccine. Study-wide findings and caveats: The authors put forward the suggestion that each seasonal influenza vaccination may bring in only a limited number of new T cells.

This clonotype was obtained from a man between 50 and 69 years old who received an inactivated influenza vaccine. The chain couples TRBV12-3 or TRBV12-4 to TRBJ2-1, with TRBD2 as a possible D gene (6 bases). The sequences come from PBMCs from blood, collected around 25 months after vaccination. The CDR3 DNA is TGTGCCAGCAGTTTTGCCGGGGGGCAGTTCTTC. It translates to CASSFAGGQFF.